These 21 T cell receptor beta chains were sequenced from one sample in a study of blood T cell repertoires in COVID-19. The method was immunoSEQ multiplex PCR; TCRdb's version includes in-frame clones alone and lacks a portion of them. The sample holds approximately 290,000 clones, 90% seen once. The source material was PBMCs or T cells enriched from blood (not recorded which). The source is a woman in her 30s who had recovered from COVID-19.

The chain has TRBV5-1 and TRBJ1-6; D is ambiguous. V was trimmed by 4 bases and J by 7 bases, leaving 15 bases between them. Looked up from germline, CDR1 is SGHRS and CDR2 is YFSETQ. The CDR3 covers 15 residues. CDR3 in amino acids: CASSKGLEANSPLHF. The CDR3 DNA sequence: TGCGCCAGCAGCAAAGGACTGGAAGCCAATTCACCCCTCCACTTT.

The chain has TRBV30 and TRBJ2-2; D is unclear. The V end lost 4 bases, the J end lost 1 base, and 10 bases lay between the germline ends. This CDR3 is 14 amino acids long. Germline CDR1 and CDR2: GTSNPN and SVGIG (reference sequence). CDR3 sequence (DNA): TGTGCCTGGACCTGGCGGAGGAACACCGGGGAGCTGTTTTTT. It codes for CAWTWRRNTGELFF.

The chain carries TRBV7-3 and TRBJ2-3, with 7 bases identical to TRBD1. Trimming cost V 4 bases and J 7 bases; bases outside gene matches: 5. Germline CDR1 is SGHTA and CDR2 is FQGTGA. The CDR3 totals 13 residues. CDR3 nucleotide sequence: TGTGCCAGCAGCTCTGACAGGGCGAATACGCAGTATTTT. Amino acids: CASSSDRANTQYF.

The chain carries TRBV27 and TRBJ2-3; 10 nucleotides line up with TRBD2. This CDR3 is built from 16 residues. V dropped 2 bases and J dropped 4; count of bases not matched to a gene: 6. The germline V gene has CDR1 MNHEY and CDR2 SMNVEV (reference sequence). The CDR3 loop reads CASSLRLAGVADTQYF. The CDR3 bases are TGTGCCAGCAGTTTAAGGCTAGCGGGAGTCGCAGATACGCAGTATTTT.

This chain connects TRBV9 to TRBJ1-1; TRBD1 matches at 7 bases. Germline trimming cut 0 bases from V and 1 base from J; bases unmatched to any gene: 3. Germline lookup yields CDR1 SGDLS and CDR2 YYNGEE. The CDR3 has 15 amino acids. CDR3 sequence: CASSVGGQRNTEAFF. CDR3 DNA: TGTGCCAGCAGCGTAGGGGGACAGAGGAACACTGAAGCTTTCTTT.

This chain links TRBV2 with TRBJ2-5, with 9 bases lining up with TRBD1. The length of the CDR3 is 13 residues. Germline CDR1 reads SNHLY; CDR2 reads FYNNEI. V trimming: 7 bases; J trimming: 4 bases; junction bases outside the gene matches: 4. CDR3 sequence (DNA): TGTGCCAGCAACAGGGGGCAAGGAGAGACCCAGTACTTC. Translating it yields CASNRGQGETQYF.

The V gene is TRBV3-1 (or the pseudogene TRBV3-2), the J gene TRBJ2-5, with TRBD1 matching over 8 bases. From germline, CDR1 is LGHDT and CDR2 YNNKEL (reference sequence). V gave up 2 bases and J gave up 5 bases; unmatched junction bases: 7. The CDR3 has 15 residues. CDR3: CASSQRTGRLETQYF. DNA of the CDR3: TGTGCCAGCAGCCAACGGACAGGGCGGTTGGAGACCCAGTACTTC.

The chain recombines TRBV6-1 with TRBJ2-1; possible D gene TRBD1, 5 bases. Looked up from germline, CDR1 is MNHNS and CDR2 is SASEGT. The CDR3 is 15 amino acids. The V end was cut by 3 bases, the J end by 6 bases, with 15 bases between. CDR3 loop: CASSDAGIRRNEQFF. The CDR3 DNA follows: TGTGCCAGCAGTGACGCAGGGATCAGACGCAATGAGCAGTTCTTC.

This chain connects TRBV13 to TRBJ2-5, with D unresolved. The CDR3 covers 14 residues. The V gene lost 5 bases and the J gene lost 5 bases, with 15 bases spanning the gap. Germline assignment: CDR1 PRHDT and CDR2 FYEKMQ (reference sequence). CDR3 bases: TGTGCCAGCAGCCCTCGCCCGGGTGAGGAGACCCAGTACTTC. As protein: CASSPRPGEETQYF.

This chain joins TRBV9 and TRBJ2-5; tentative D call: TRBD2 (6 bases). V was trimmed by 0 bases and J by 4 bases, leaving 13 bases between them. CDR3 length: 15 residues. Germline CDR1 and CDR2: SGDLS and YYNGEE. The chain's CDR3 is CASSVVSGELETQYF. As DNA, the CDR3 is TGTGCCAGCAGCGTAGTTTCGGGAGAATTAGAGACCCAGTACTTC.

The chain couples TRBV7-2 to TRBJ2-1; 13 bases are shared with TRBD2. CDR3 length: 16 amino acids. Germline CDR1 reads SGHTA; CDR2 reads FQGNSA. The trim removed 5 bases at V and 9 bases at J, leaving 10 bases unmatched. The CDR3 nucleotides are TGTGCCAGCAGCCGGACTAGCGGGAGTACATGGGGTGAGCAGTTCTTC. Translation: CASSRTSGSTWGEQFF.

This sequence joins TRBV28 and TRBJ2-7, with D possibly being TRBD1 (5 bases). Germline loops: CDR1 MDHEN, CDR2 SYDVKM. The V end was cut by 5 bases, the J end by 2 bases, with 10 bases between. The CDR3 has 13 residues. The CDR3 reads CASSLTGTYEQYF. The DNA for the CDR3 is TGTGCCAGCAGTCTTACAGGCACCTACGAGCAGTACTTC.

The V gene is TRBV27, the J gene TRBJ2-1; D might be TRBD2 (5 bases). Germline V gene data show CDR1 as MNHEY and CDR2 as SMNVEV (reference sequence). The CDR3 sequence is 17 residues long. V lost 3 bases, J lost 7 bases, and 22 bases lay in between. CDR3 nucleotide sequence: TGTGCCAGCAGTTTTGGCCGAGGAGGAGGCCGTATGAATGAGCAGTTCTTC. As protein: CASSFGRGGGRMNEQFF.

The chain couples TRBV5-6 to TRBJ2-7; 11 bases are shared with TRBD2. Germline V gene data show CDR1 as SGHDT and CDR2 as YYEEEE. V shed 3 bases, J shed 4 bases, and the junction held 6 bases outside the gene matches. This CDR3 has 15 residues. In DNA form, the CDR3 reads TGTGCCAGCAGCTCGCTACTAGCGGGAGTATACGAGCAGTACTTC. Amino acids: CASSSLLAGVYEQYF.

The J gene is TRBJ1-5, the V gene TRBV6-2 or TRBV6-3, with D unclear. Germline V gene data show CDR1 as MNHEY and CDR2 as SVGEGT. Trimming cost V 6 bases and J 1 base, with 19 bases left between them. The CDR3 sequence is 17 residues long. The chain's CDR3 is CASSPTRVKISNQPQHF. The CDR3 coding sequence is TGTGCCAGCAGCCCCACCCGCGTAAAGATAAGCAATCAGCCCCAGCATTTT.

The rearrangement joins TRBV10-3 to TRBJ2-5; 9 nucleotides align to TRBD1. Germline-derived CDR1 and CDR2 are ENHRY and SYGVKD. V gave up 4 bases and J gave up 3 bases; unmatched junction bases: 12. The CDR3 has 17 residues. The DNA for the CDR3 is TGTGCCATCAGTGGTTCCCCTGGGACAGGGAAAGAAGAGACCCAGTACTTC. It codes for CAISGSPGTGKEETQYF.

The CDR3 is CASSTNGQGWTEAFF. CDR3 DNA: TGTGCCAGTAGTACCAACGGACAGGGATGGACTGAAGCTTTCTTT. The chain is built from TRBV19 and TRBJ1-1; the match to TRBD1 covers 8 bases. The CDR3 loop spans 15 amino acids. V was clipped by 4 bases and J by 5 bases; unmatched bases: 9. Per germline, CDR1 LNHDA and CDR2 SQIVND (reference sequence).

This chain links TRBV15 with TRBJ1-4; tentative D call: TRBD1 (5 bases). CDR3 length: 16 residues. Germline V gene sequence: CDR1 LNHNV, CDR2 YYDKDF (reference sequence). The V end was cut by 0 bases, the J end by 4 bases, with 12 bases between. CDR3 in amino acids: CATSRDWRDSNEKLFF. CDR3 coding DNA: TGTGCCACCAGCAGAGATTGGCGAGACAGTAATGAAAAACTGTTTTTT.

V usage is TRBV20-1 and J usage is TRBJ2-1; no clear D. The germline V gene encodes CDR1 DFQATT and CDR2 SNEGSKA (reference sequence). With 3 bases removed from V and 6 bases from J, the gap between germline ends came to 12 bases. The CDR3 contains 13 residues. CDR3 region: CSASVISGNEQFF. DNA for the CDR3: TGCAGTGCTAGTGTCATCTCGGGCAATGAGCAGTTCTTC.

The gene calls are TRBV28 and TRBJ2-2, with a weak D call TRBD2 (6 bases). Trimming left V 7 bases short and J 7 bases short, with 13 bases between. Germline loops: CDR1 MDHEN, CDR2 SYDVKM. The CDR3 runs 13 residues. CDR3 loop: CASNGREDGELFF. The CDR3 DNA sequence: TGTGCCAGCAATGGCAGGGAGGACGGGGAGCTGTTTTTT.

The chain joins TRBV6-5 to TRBJ2-7, with D possibly matching TRBD2 (5 bases). Deletions cut 6 bases from V and 5 bases from J, with 17 bases between. This CDR3 is 14 amino acids long. The germline V gene has CDR1 MNHEY and CDR2 SVGAGI. The CDR3 nucleotides are TGTGCCAGCAGCGGTCTAGCTAAGCTCCACGAGCAGTACTTC. Amino acid sequence: CASSGLAKLHEQYF.